This TCR beta chain is drawn from a study of cytomegalovirus exposure and HLA in healthy donors. The PCR had 60 Vbeta and 13 Jbeta primers. The table came from immunoSEQ multiplex PCR; TCRdb's copy has only in-frame clones and leaves some out. The table lists about 89,000 clones, roughly 67% of them singletons. Study findings and constraints: Across donors, presence/absence analyses took sequencing depth to be roughly uniform. Evidence from a later analysis indicated that most CMV-associated TCR beta chains looked HLA-restricted.

Points on this clone: Its specificity is unknown.

V lost 2 bases, J lost 3 bases, and 23 bases lay in between. In germline, CDR1 is SGHNT, CDR2 YENEEA. CDR3 length equals 18 residues. This chain joins TRBV11-3 and TRBJ2-7; tentatively, D is TRBD1 (6 bases). This clonotype was obtained from a human donor in good health. Sample: PBMCs. CDR3 sequence (DNA): TGTGCCAGCAGCTTAAGGGGCAGGGGATCGGCCCAAGTCTACGAGCAGTACTTC. Translation gives CASSLRGRGSAQVYEQYF.